The 11 T cell receptor beta chains in this list originate from one sample, sequenced in a study of metastatic and nonmetastatic thyroid tumors (dated by TCRdb to 2020 to 2022). Libraries were prepared through PCR. The run used an Illumina HiSeq 4000. TCRdb took the public reads, trimmed them with fastp at Q25, ran MiXCR for clone calling and kept in-frame beta chains. The sample table holds 20,000 or so clones, of which approximately 37% were seen once. 20% to 30% of the sample comes from the top ten. No patient had received any treatment before thyroid surgery. Sequenced input: tumor tissue. The source of these receptors is a female donor with papillary thyroid cancer or a benign thyroid nodule (not recorded which). Some clones in this sample may be carry-over from other donors' samples.

This clone was seen only once. The genes are TRBV11-2 and TRBJ2-1, with D possibly TRBD1 on 6 matching bases. Germline-derived CDR1 and CDR2 are SGHAT and FQNNGV. V dropped 0 bases and J dropped 7 bases, with 13 bases sitting between them. This CDR3 is built from 15 residues. The CDR3 sequence is CASSLDPARGNEQFF. DNA of the CDR3: TGTGCCAGCAGCTTAGATCCGGCTAGGGGGAATGAGCAGTTCTTC.

V gene TRBV6-1 combines with J gene TRBJ1-2, with no clear D. Germline lookup yields CDR1 MNHNS and CDR2 SASEGT. V lost 3 bases and J lost 7, with 12 bases in between. The CDR3 is 13 residues long. The CDR3 region is CASSDGPVAGYTF. In nucleotides, the CDR3 is TGTGCCAGCAGTGATGGGCCAGTTGCTGGCTACACCTTC.

The V and J genes are TRBV7-9 and TRBJ2-7, with D uncertain. The CDR3 runs to 11 residues. The V gene lost 5 bases and the J gene lost 5 bases, with 7 bases spanning the gap. Germline V gene sequence: CDR1 SEHNR, CDR2 FQNEAQ (reference sequence). CDR3 coding DNA: TGTGCCAGCAGCCTAACCCACGAGCAGTACTTC. The encoded protein is CASSLTHEQYF. The full variable domain, its missing parts supplied by reference TRBV7-9 and TRBJ2-7, is DTGVSQNPRHKITKRGQNVTFRCDPISEHNRLYWYRQTLGQGPEFLTYFQNEAQLEKSRLLSDRFSAERPKGSFSTLEIQRTEQGDSAMYLCASSLTHEQYFGPGTRLTVT.

This clone was seen a handful of times. The chain recombines TRBV24-1 with TRBJ1-5; D may be TRBD1 (5 bases). V lost 7 bases and J 2 bases, leaving 8 bases between the germline ends. Germline loops: CDR1 KGHDR, CDR2 SFDVKD. The CDR3 runs 13 residues. CDR3 region: CATRATGNQPQHF. The CDR3 nucleotides read TGTGCCACCAGGGCGACAGGCAATCAGCCCCAGCATTTT.

There are a few counts of this clone. V and J are TRBV7-2 and TRBJ2-7; perhaps TRBD1 as D (5 bases). The CDR3 has 12 residues. Looked up from germline, CDR1 is SGHTA and CDR2 is FQGNSA. V dropped 5 bases and J dropped 4 bases, with 9 bases sitting between them. CDR3 sequence (DNA): TGTGCCAGCAGCCGACCAGGGTACGAGCAGTACTTC. Amino acid sequence: CASSRPGYEQYF.

This clone was recorded a few times. The same CDR3 arises from other DNA sequences in this sample as well. V gene TRBV9 combines with J gene TRBJ2-3; no reliable D call. Germline loops: CDR1 SGDLS, CDR2 YYNGEE. The CDR3 extends over 12 amino acids. V lost 2 bases, J lost 3 bases, and 4 bases lay in between. The CDR3 region is CASSVETDTQYF. CDR3 nucleotide sequence: TGTGCCAGCAGCGTCGAAACAGATACGCAGTATTTT.

The gene calls are TRBV4-2 and TRBJ1-4, with D perhaps TRBD1 (6 bases). The V end lost 1 base, the J end lost 4 bases, and 10 bases lay between the germline ends. The germline V gene encodes CDR1 LGHNA and CDR2 YNFKEQ. This CDR3 has 15 residues. The CDR3 nucleotides are TGTGCCAGCAGCCAAGTTGGACAGCATAATGAAAAACTGTTTTTT. This sequence encodes CASSQVGQHNEKLFF.

Only a few counts were recorded for this clone. The rearrangement uses TRBV6-2 or TRBV6-3 and TRBJ1-6, with D unresolved. This CDR3 region has 15 residues. The V end was cut by 1 base, the J end by 5 bases, with 9 bases between. Germline CDR1 MNHEY, CDR2 SVGEGT. The CDR3 protein is CASSYYGPDNSPLHF. CDR3 coding DNA: TGTGCCAGCAGTTACTATGGGCCCGATAATTCACCCCTCCACTTT.

This chain connects TRBV4-1 to TRBJ1-2, with 7 bases aligning to TRBD1. J was trimmed by 14 bases and V by 0 bases; bases with no gene match: 9. This CDR3 has 13 residues. CDR1 MGHRA and CDR2 YSYEKL come from the germline V gene. CDR3 amino acids: CASSQEGRQGVTF. The CDR3 DNA reads TGCGCCAGCAGCCAAGAAGGTCGACAGGGAGTAACCTTC.

V and J are TRBV11-2 and TRBJ2-3; 7 bases are a match to TRBD2. The CDR3 totals 15 residues. The germline gives CDR1 SGHAT, CDR2 FQNNGV. The V gene end was trimmed by 0 bases and the J gene end by 1 base; junction bases not matched to a gene: 1. The CDR3 DNA reads as TGTGCCAGCAGCTTAGACGCGGGAGGCACAGATACGCAGTATTTT. Protein product: CASSLDAGGTDTQYF.

This chain links TRBV20-1 with TRBJ2-7; D ambiguous. V lost 1 base and J 2 bases, leaving 9 bases between the germline ends. The germline gives CDR1 DFQATT, CDR2 SNEGSKA (reference sequence). This CDR3 is built from 13 residues. CDR3 amino acids: CSARGGKTYEQYF. For the CDR3, the DNA is TGCAGTGCTAGAGGTGGGAAGACCTACGAGCAGTACTTC.